The T cell receptor (beta chain) described here comes from a study of OX40 agonist ivuxolimab in advanced cancers. Overall study: More than 35% of patients had received prior checkpoint inhibitor therapy. One patient with hepatocellular carcinoma and two with cutaneous melanoma, three in all, had partial responses. The study, taken as a whole, reports: Antigens targeted by the expanded peripheral T cells were not determined. At 0.1 to 3.0 mg/kg and by week 6, CD4+ and CD8+ T cells in the blood had expanded clonally.

Notes on this clone: The antigen is not known.

The CDR3 consists of 10 residues. Trimming removed 4 bases at V and 8 bases at J, with 5 bases between. Germline-derived CDR1 and CDR2 are MNHNS and SASEGT. Sequenced by immunoSEQ multiplex PCR; TCRdb stores in-frame clones only, minus some. This repertoire shows some 13,000 clones, more than 75% found once; its top ten account for about 6.7%. The source was CD4+ or CD8+ T cells sorted from blood, collected in a trial of the OX40 agonist ivuxolimab. The origin of this receptor is an adult with an advanced solid tumor such as melanoma, head and neck, liver or kidney cancer. V usage is TRBV6-1 and J usage is TRBJ1-2, with D uncertain. CDR3 DNA: TGTGCCAGCAGTGTGAGCGGCTACACCTTC. Protein sequence: CASSVSGYTF.